This TCR beta chain was sequenced for a study of control samples from healthy donors and cancer patients. The germline CDR1 and CDR2 sequences are MGHRA and YSYEKL. The CDR3 covers 14 residues. Trimming removed 3 bases from V and 0 bases from J, with 5 bases in between. The data were produced by immunoSEQ multiplex PCR, yet TCRdb's version contains in-frame clones alone and is incomplete. The sample carries about 80,000 clones, roughly 86% recorded once. This clone is labeled as medium-sized. Other DNA sequences within the sample encode an identical CDR3. This receptor was identified in a man aged 50 to 60 in good health. Material for sequencing was blood. The rearrangement uses TRBV4-1 and TRBJ2-2; D gene uncertain. Here the CDR3 reads CASSHSANTGELFF. CDR3 in DNA: TGCGCCAGCAGCCACTCCGCGAACACCGGGGAGCTGTTTTTT.